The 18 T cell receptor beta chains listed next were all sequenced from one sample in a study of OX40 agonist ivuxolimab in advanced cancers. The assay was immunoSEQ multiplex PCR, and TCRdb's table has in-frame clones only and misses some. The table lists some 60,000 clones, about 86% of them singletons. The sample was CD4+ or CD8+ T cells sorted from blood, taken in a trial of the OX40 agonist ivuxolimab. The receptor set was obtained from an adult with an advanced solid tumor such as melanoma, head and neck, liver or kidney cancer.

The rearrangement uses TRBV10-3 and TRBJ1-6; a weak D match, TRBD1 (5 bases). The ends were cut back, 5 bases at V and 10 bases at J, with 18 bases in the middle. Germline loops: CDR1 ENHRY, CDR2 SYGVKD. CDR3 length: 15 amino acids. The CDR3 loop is CAISPASSTESPLHF. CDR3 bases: TGTGCCATCAGTCCCGCCTCCTCGACAGAATCACCCCTCCACTTT.

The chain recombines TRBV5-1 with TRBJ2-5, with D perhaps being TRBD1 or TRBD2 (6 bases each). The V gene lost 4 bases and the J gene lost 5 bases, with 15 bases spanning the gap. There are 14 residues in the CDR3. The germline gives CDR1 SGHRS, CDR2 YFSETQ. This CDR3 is CASSTSGARETQYF. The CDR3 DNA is TGCGCCAGCAGCACCTCGGGGGCCCGTGAGACCCAGTACTTC.

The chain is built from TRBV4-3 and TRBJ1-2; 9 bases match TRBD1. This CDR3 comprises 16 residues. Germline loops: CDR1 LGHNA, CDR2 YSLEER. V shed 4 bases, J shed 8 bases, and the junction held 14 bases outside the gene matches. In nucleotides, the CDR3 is TGCGCCAGCAGCCCCGCGCCCGGACAGGGGTCTCCCGGCTACACCTTC. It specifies CASSPAPGQGSPGYTF.

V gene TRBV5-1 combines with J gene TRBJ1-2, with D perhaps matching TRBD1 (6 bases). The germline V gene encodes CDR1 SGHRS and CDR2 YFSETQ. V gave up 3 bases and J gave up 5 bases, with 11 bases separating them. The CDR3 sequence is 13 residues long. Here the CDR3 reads CASSYDRTYGYTF. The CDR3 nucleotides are TGCGCCAGCAGCTATGACAGGACTTATGGCTACACCTTC.

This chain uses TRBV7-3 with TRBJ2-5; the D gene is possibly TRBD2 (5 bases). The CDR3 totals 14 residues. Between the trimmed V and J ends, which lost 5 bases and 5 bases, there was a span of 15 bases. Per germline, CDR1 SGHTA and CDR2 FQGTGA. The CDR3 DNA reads TGTGCCAGCAGCCCAGGCCGGGGTAGGGAGACCCAGTACTTC. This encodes CASSPGRGRETQYF.

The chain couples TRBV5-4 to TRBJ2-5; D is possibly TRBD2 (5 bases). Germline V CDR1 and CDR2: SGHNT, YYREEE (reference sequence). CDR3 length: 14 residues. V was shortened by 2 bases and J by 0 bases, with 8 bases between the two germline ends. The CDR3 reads CASSFSGYQETQYF. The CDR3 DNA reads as TGTGCCAGCAGCTTTTCGGGGTACCAAGAGACCCAGTACTTC.

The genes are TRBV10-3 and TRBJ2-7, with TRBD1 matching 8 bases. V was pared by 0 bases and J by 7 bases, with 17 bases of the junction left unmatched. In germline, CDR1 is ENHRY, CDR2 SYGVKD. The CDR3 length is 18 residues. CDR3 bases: TGTGCCATCAGTGAGTCGGTTTTGAGGACAGGGACAAGATTTGAGCAGTACTTC. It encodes CAISESVLRTGTRFEQYF.

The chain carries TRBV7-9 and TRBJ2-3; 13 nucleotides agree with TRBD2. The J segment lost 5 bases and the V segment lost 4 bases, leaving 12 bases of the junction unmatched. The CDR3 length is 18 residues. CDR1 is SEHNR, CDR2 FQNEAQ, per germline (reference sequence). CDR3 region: CASSSTPLAGGEGDTQYF. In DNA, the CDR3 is TGTGCCAGCAGCTCAACTCCACTAGCGGGGGGGGAGGGAGATACGCAGTATTTT.

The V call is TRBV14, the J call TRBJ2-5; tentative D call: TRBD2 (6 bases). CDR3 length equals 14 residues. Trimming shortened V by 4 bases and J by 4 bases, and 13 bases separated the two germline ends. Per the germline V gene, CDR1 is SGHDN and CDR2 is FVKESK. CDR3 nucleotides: TGTGCCAGCAGCCGTTCCTCGCGGGGAGAGACCCAGTACTTC. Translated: CASSRSSRGETQYF.

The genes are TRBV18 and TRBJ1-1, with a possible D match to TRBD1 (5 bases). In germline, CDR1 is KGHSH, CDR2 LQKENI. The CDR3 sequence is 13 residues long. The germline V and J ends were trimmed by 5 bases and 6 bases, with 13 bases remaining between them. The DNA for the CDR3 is TGTGCCAGCTCAGGACAAGAGACTTCTGAAGCTTTCTTT. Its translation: CASSGQETSEAFF.

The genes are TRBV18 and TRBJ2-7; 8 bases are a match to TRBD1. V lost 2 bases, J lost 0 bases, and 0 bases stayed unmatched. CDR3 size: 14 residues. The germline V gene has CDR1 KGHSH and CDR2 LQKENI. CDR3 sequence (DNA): TGTGCCAGCTCACCAGGACAGGGCTCCTACGAGCAGTACTTC. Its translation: CASSPGQGSYEQYF.

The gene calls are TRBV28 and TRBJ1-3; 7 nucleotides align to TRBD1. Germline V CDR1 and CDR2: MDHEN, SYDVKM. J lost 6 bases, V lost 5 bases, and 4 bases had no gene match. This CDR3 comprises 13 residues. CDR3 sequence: CASSPQGVNTIYF. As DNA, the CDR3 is TGTGCCAGCAGTCCCCAGGGGGTAAACACCATATATTTT.

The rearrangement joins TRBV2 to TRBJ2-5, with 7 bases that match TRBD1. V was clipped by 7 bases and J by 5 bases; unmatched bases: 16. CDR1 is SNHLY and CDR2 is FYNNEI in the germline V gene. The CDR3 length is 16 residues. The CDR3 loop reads CASTQGPNRGWETQYF. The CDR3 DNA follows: TGTGCCAGCACCCAGGGGCCTAACAGGGGTTGGGAGACCCAGTACTTC.

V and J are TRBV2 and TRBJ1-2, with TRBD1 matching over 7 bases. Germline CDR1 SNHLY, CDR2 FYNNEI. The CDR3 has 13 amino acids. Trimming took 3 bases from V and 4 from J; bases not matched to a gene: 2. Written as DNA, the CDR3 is TGTGCCAGCAGTGATGGACAGGCCTATGGCTACACCTTC. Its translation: CASSDGQAYGYTF.

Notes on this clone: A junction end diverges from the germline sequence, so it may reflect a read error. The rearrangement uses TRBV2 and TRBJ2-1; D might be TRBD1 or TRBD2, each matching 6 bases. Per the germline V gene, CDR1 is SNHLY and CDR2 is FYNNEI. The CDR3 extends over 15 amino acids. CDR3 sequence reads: CASSEARGAYNEQFF. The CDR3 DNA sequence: TGTGCCAGCAGCGAAGCGAGGGGGGCCTACAATGAGCAGTTCTTC.

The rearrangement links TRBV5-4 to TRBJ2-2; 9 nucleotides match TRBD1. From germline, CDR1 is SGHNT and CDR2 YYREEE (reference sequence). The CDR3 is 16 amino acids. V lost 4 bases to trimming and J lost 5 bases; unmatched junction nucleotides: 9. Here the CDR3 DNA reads TGTGCCAGCAGCATCCCGACAGGGGGACAAACCGGGGAGCTGTTTTTT. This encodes CASSIPTGGQTGELFF.

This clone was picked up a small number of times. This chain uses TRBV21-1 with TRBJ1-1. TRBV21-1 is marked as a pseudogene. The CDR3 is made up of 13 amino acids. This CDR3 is CASSLVDFTEAFF. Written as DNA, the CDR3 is TGTGCCAGCAGCCTCGTGGATTTCACTGAAGCTTTCTTT.

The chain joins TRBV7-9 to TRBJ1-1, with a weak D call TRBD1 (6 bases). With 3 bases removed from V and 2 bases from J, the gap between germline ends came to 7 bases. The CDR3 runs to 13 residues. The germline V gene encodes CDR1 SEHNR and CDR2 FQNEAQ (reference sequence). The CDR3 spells CASSFGGNTEAFF. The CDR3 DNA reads TGTGCCAGCAGCTTCGGGGGCAACACTGAAGCTTTCTTT.